This TCR beta chain was documented in a study of T cells expressing NK-cell markers. TCRdb re-called the 5' RACE reads and gives one entry per CDR3 protein, without DNA. The sample totals about 170,000 distinct CDR3 sequences. The CDR3 has 14 residues. The chain uses TRBV12-3 or TRBV12-4 and TRBJ1-2; the TCRdb call, TRBD1, lacks DNA for checking. The origin of this receptor is a man aged 18 to 69 in good health. The material sequenced was blood T cells: a sorted CD56 or NKG2C T cell subset, CD4+ or CD8+ T cells, or bulk PBMC T cells (not recorded which). Here the CDR3 reads CASSFHRGDRGYTF.